This is a list of T cell receptor beta chains from one sample in a study of T cells after somatic rescue of genetic block. The repertoire was sequenced with immunoSEQ multiplex PCR; TCRdb's copy has only in-frame clones and lacks some. The sample includes tens of thousands of clones, around 90% of them seen just once. Material for sequencing was peripheral blood mononuclear cells (PBMCs). The receptors come from a young man. Both conserved end residues are part of each CDR3. The D gene is left open where the match is weak. Clone size is shown for a subset of rows, as once, few, many or a class of expanded clone.

size	D	J	V	DNA	CDR3
.	.	TRBJ1-3	TRBV18	TGTGCCAGCTCTCCCCCGGGGACTGGAAACACCATATATTTT	CASSPPGTGNTIYF
.	TRBD1	TRBJ1-5	TRBV27	TGTGCCAGCAGCCCCGGGACAGGGCCTCAGCCCCAGCATTTT	CASSPGTGPQPQHF
.	.	TRBJ2-7	TRBV28	TGTGCCAGCAGTCCCCGATTGGGCGCGAGCTCCTACGAGCAGTACTTC	CASSPRLGASSYEQYF
.	TRBD1	TRBJ2-3	TRBV12-5	TGTGCTAGTGGCCCAGGACAGGGTAACACAGATACGCAGTATTTT	CASGPGQGNTDTQYF
.	.	TRBJ2-2	TRBV14	TGTGCCAGCAGTCCGACACTCATGAACACCGGGGAGCTGTTTTTT	CASSPTLMNTGELFF
.	.	TRBJ2-1	TRBV7-3	TGTGCCAGCAGCTTAAACAGGGCGAACAATGAGCAGTTCTTC	CASSLNRANNEQFF
.	.	TRBJ2-5	TRBV20-1	TGCAGTGCTACCTATCAAGAGACCCAGTACTTC	CSATYQETQYF
.	TRBD1	TRBJ2-4	TRBV4-1	TGCGCCAGCAGCCGGGGCCGTGGGACAGCAAAAAACATTCAGTACTTC	CASSRGRGTAKNIQYF
once	.	TRBJ2-5	TRBV6-5	TGTGCCACCGCCTGGGGGGACCAAGAGACCCAGTACTTC	CATAWGDQETQYF
.	.	TRBJ1-2	TRBV5-4	TGTGCCAGCAGCCAAACAGGGTTCAATGGCTACACCTTC	CASSQTGFNGYTF
.	.	TRBJ1-6	TRBV2	TGTGCCAGCAGTGAAGCGACACGTTCACCCCTCCACTTT	CASSEATRSPLHF
.	.	TRBJ1-3	TRBV5-1	TGCGCCAGCAGCGGGGACACCATATATTTT	CASSGDTIYF
.	TRBD1	TRBJ1-1	TRBV7-9	TGTGCCAGCAGCTTGAGGCTCAGGGGGCGGGGGAACACTGAAGCTTTCTTT	CASSLRLRGRGNTEAFF
.	.	TRBJ2-1	TRBV22-1	TGTCCTGGGAGCGCACCTTCAGACGATGAGCAGTTCTTC	CPGSAPSDDEQFF
.	.	TRBJ2-2	TRBV12-2	TGTGCAAGTCGCCCACGGGCGGGAGAGGTCGGGGAGCTGTTTTTT	CASRPRAGEVGELFF
few	.	TRBJ1-1	TRBV9	TGTGCCAGCAGCGTAGGTACGAACACTGAAGCTTTCTTT	CASSVGTNTEAFF
.	TRBD1	TRBJ2-7	TRBV18	TGTGCCAGCTCACCAGGGGGGACAGGGGGCTACGAGCAGTACTTC	CASSPGGTGGYEQYF
few	.	TRBJ1-1	TRBV6-5	TGTGCCAGCAGCCCCCCCTTGGACACTGAAGCTTTCTTT	CASSPPLDTEAFF
once	TRBD1	TRBJ1-1	TRBV27	TGTGCCAGCAGTTTACGGGACAGGGGGAACACTGAAGCTTTCTTT	CASSLRDRGNTEAFF
.	TRBD2	TRBJ2-3	TRBV27	TGTGCCAGCAGTTTATCGGGGCTAGGAGCGGGGGGTACAGATACGCAGTATTTT	CASSLSGLGAGGTDTQYF
.	.	TRBJ1-6	TRBV15	TGTGCCACCAGCAGAGATACAGGTTCACCCCTCCACTTT	CATSRDTGSPLHF
.	.	TRBJ1-2	TRBV9	TGTGCCAGCAGCGCGACAGCCTCTAACTATGGCTACACCTTC	CASSATASNYGYTF
.	TRBD1	TRBJ2-7	TRBV19	TGTGCCAGTAGAACCGGGACAGGCTACTACGAGCAGTACTTC	CASRTGTGYYEQYF
.	TRBD2	TRBJ2-7	TRBV6-5	TGTGCCAGCAGTTACTCGGGAGGGGAGGGCCACGAGCAGTACTTC	CASSYSGGEGHEQYF
.	.	TRBJ2-2	TRBV2	TGTGCCAGCAGTGCTTTACCGGGACGGGTCGGGGAGCTGTTTTTT	CASSALPGRVGELFF
once	.	TRBJ1-4	TRBV27	TGTGCCAGCAGTCCAACGCCGGACATTACTGAAAGGGAAAAACTGTTTTTT	CASSPTPDITEREKLFF
.	TRBD1	TRBJ2-7	TRBV5-1	TGCGCCAGCAGCTTGGCCGTTGGGACAGGGGGGAGGCGGCAGTACTTC	CASSLAVGTGGRRQYF
.	TRBD2	TRBJ2-1	TRBV4-1	TGCGCCAGCAGCCAAGATCGGGGGGGGAATGAGCAGTTCTTC	CASSQDRGGNEQFF
.	.	TRBJ2-1	TRBV7-9	TGTGCCAGCAGCCCCAGGGGAATAGCGTTTGAGCAGTTCTTC	CASSPRGIAFEQFF
.	TRBD1	TRBJ1-5	TRBV11-2	TGTGCCAGCAGCTTAGACCTGACAGGGTACGATCAGCCCCAGCATTTT	CASSLDLTGYDQPQHF
.	.	TRBJ2-3	TRBV5-5	TGTGCCAGCAGCTTGGACAGGGGCACAGATACGCAGTATTTT	CASSLDRGTDTQYF
.	.	TRBJ2-7	TRBV30	TGTGCCTGGAGTCCCAGACCCTACGAGCAGTACTTC	CAWSPRPYEQYF
.	.	TRBJ2-5	TRBV19	TGTGCCAGTAGTTCGAACCTTGGAGAGACCCAGTACTTC	CASSSNLGETQYF
.	TRBD1	TRBJ2-5	TRBV18	TGTGCCAGCTCACCGGGACAGAAAGAGACCCAGTACTTC	CASSPGQKETQYF
.	TRBD2	TRBJ2-5	TRBV2	TGTGCCAGCAGTGAAGCGCTTAGCGGGGGGTGGGAAGAGACCCAGTACTTC	CASSEALSGGWEETQYF
.	.	TRBJ1-2	TRBV6-5	TGTGCCAGCACCACCGGGACCCGAGCTAACTATGGCTACACCTTC	CASTTGTRANYGYTF
.	TRBD1	TRBJ2-1	TRBV5-8	TGTGCCAGCAGCTTGGACAGGGGGTTTGAGCAGTTCTTC	CASSLDRGFEQFF
few	TRBD1	TRBJ1-6	TRBV19	TGTGCCAGTAATATGGGACAGGGGAATTCACCCCTCCACTTT	CASNMGQGNSPLHF
.	TRBD1	TRBJ1-4	TRBV2	TGTGCCAGCAGTGAAGAGGTGGGACAGAATGAAAAACTGTTTTTT	CASSEEVGQNEKLFF
.	.	TRBJ1-5	TRBV7-8	TGTGCCAGCAGCCCCCGAGGGGTTTTGCAGCCCCAGCATTTT	CASSPRGVLQPQHF
.	TRBD1	TRBJ2-2	TRBV2	TGTGCCAGCAGACAGGGGTGGTCCGGGGAGCTGTTTTTT	CASRQGWSGELFF
.	.	TRBJ1-2	TRBV5-4	TGTGCCAGCAGCACGGACAGTTATGGCTACACCTTC	CASSTDSYGYTF
.	.	TRBJ2-3	TRBV7-9	TGTGCCAGCAGCTTTCCTAGCGGCACAGATACGCAGTATTTT	CASSFPSGTDTQYF